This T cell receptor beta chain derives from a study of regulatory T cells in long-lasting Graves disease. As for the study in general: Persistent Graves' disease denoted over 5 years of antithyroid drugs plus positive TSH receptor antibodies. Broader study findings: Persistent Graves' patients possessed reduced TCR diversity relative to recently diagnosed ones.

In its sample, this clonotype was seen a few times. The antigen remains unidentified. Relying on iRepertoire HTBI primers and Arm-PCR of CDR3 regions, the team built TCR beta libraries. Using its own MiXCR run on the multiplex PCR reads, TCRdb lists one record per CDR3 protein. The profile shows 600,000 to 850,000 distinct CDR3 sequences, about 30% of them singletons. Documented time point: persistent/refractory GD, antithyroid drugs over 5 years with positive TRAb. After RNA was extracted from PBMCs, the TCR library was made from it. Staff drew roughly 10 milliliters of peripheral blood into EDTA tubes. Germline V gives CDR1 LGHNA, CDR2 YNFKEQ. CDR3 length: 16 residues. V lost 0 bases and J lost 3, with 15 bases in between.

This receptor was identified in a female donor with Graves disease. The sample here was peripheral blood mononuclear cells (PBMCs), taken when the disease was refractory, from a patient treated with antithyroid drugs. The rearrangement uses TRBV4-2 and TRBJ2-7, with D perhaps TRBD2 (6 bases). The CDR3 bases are TGTGCCAGCAGCCAAGAAGAAGGAGGGCAGATCTACGAGCAGTACTTC. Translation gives CASSQEEGGQIYEQYF.